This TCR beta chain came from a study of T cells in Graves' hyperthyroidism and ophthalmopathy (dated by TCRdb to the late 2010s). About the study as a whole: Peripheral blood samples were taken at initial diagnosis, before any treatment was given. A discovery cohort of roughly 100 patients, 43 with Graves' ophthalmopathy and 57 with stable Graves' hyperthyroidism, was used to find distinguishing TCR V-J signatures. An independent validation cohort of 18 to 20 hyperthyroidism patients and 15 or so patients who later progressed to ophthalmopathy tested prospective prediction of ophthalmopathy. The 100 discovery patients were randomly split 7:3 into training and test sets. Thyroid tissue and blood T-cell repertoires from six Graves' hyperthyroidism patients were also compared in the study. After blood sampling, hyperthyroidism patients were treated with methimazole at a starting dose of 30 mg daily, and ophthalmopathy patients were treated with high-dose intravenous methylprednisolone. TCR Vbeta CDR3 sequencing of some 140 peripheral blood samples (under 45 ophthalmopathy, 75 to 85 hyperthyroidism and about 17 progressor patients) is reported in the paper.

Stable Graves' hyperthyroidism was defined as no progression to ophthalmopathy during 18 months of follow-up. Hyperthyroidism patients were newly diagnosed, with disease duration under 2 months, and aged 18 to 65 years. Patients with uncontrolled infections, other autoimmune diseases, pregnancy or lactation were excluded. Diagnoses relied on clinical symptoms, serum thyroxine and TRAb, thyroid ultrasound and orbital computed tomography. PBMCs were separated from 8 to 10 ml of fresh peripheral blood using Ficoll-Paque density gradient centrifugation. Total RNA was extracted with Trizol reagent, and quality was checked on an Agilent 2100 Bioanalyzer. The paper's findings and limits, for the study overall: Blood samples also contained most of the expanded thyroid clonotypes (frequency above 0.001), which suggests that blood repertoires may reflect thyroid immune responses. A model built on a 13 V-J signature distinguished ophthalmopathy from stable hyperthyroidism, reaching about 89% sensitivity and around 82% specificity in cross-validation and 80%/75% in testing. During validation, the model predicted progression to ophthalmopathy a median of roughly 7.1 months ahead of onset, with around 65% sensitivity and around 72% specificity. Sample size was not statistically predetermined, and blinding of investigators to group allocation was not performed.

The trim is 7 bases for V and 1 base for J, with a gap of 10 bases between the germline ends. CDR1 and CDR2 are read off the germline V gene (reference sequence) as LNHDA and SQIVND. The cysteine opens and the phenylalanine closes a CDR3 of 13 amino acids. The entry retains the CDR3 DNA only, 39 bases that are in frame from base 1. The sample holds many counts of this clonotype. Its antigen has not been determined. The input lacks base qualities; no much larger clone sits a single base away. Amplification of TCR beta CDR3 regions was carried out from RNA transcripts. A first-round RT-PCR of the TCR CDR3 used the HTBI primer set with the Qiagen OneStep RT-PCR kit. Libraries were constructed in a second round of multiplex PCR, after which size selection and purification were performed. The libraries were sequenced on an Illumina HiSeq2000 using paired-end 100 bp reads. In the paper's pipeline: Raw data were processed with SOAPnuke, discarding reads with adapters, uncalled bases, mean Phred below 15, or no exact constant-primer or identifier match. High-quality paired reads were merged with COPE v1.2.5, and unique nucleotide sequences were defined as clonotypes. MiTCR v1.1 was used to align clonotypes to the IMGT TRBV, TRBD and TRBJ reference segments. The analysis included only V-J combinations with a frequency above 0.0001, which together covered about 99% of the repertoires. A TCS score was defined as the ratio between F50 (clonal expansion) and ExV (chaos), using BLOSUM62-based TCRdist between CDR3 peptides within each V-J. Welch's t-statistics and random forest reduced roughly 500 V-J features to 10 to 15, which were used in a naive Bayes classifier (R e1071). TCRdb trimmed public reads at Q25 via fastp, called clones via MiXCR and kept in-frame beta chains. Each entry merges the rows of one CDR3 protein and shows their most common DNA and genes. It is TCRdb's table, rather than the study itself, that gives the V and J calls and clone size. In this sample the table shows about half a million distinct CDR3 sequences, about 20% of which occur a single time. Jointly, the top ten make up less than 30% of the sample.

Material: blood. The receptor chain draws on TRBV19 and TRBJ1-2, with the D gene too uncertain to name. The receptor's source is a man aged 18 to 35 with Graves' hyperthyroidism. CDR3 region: CASKPALNYGYTF. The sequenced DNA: TGTGCCAGTAAGCCAGCTCTTAACTATGGCTACACCTTC.